A selection of T cell receptor beta chains follows, all from one sample in a study of blood T cell repertoires in COVID-19. Repertoires were generated with immunoSEQ multiplex PCR, while TCRdb's copy carries only in-frame clones and drops some. Among about 120,000 clones listed, over 75% were seen once. The specimen sequenced was peripheral blood. The source is a man in his fifties or sixties with acute or convalescent COVID-19. Each CDR3 is given with its conserved first and last residue. The D gene is left open where the match is weak. Only some rows state a clone size, as once, few, many or a class for expanded clones.

len,d_gene,abundance,v_gene,j_gene,CDR3nt,CDR3aa
15,NA,NA,TRBV7-9,TRBJ2-5,TGTGCCAGCAGCCTTCCTGGCACTAACCAAGAGACCCAGTACTTC,CASSLPGTNQETQYF
13,NA,NA,TRBV28,TRBJ1-4,TGTGCCAGCAGGGCCGGAGTGAATGAAAAACTGTTTTTT,CASRAGVNEKLFF
13,NA,NA,TRBV6-6,TRBJ1-6,TGTGCCAGCAGCAGCCAGGATAATTCACCCCTCCACTTT,CASSSQDNSPLHF
16,NA,NA,TRBV3-1/TRBV3-2,TRBJ2-6,TGTGCCAGCAGCCGCCTGGGGGAGGTCGGGGCCAACGTCCTGACTTTC,CASSRLGEVGANVLTF
17,NA,few,TRBV7-8,TRBJ2-1,TGTGCCAGCAGCTTAGGTAGGGGGCGCGCGAGCGGGGGTGCTCAGTTCTTC,CASSLGRGRASGGAQFF
19,NA,NA,TRBV5-1,TRBJ2-1,TGCGCCAGCAGCTTCTACGGGCAGGGGTATTTCGGCTCCTACAATGAGCAGTTCTTC,CASSFYGQGYFGSYNEQFF
16,NA,NA,TRBV3-1/TRBV3-2,TRBJ2-1,TGTGCCAGCAGTCCCACCGGGGTTCGCTCCTACAATGAGCAGTTCTTC,CASSPTGVRSYNEQFF
17,TRBD2,NA,TRBV7-2,TRBJ2-3,TGTGCCAGCAGCGTCGGGGGACTAGCGGGAGGAGCAGATACGCAGTATTTT,CASSVGGLAGGADTQYF
18,TRBD1,few,TRBV9,TRBJ1-3,TGTGCCAGCAGCGTAACAGGGGGCGCATCCGAAGCGGGAAACACCATATATTTT,CASSVTGGASEAGNTIYF
16,NA,once,TRBV9,TRBJ2-7,TGTGCCAGCAGCGTAGGGGGGCGGCTAGGATCCTACGAGCAGTACTTC,CASSVGGRLGSYEQYF
16,TRBD1,NA,TRBV28,TRBJ2-5,TGTGCCAGCACCATTCTTGGGACAGGGGGCGTTCAGACCCAGTACTTC,CASTILGTGGVQTQYF
12,NA,NA,TRBV20-1,TRBJ1-4,TGCAGTGCTAGTAACAGTAATGAAAAACTGTTTTTT,CSASNSNEKLFF
17,TRBD2,NA,TRBV3-1/TRBV3-2,TRBJ2-1,TGTGCCAGCAGCCAAGTAGGTGGACTAGCGGCATACAATGAGCAGTTCTTC,CASSQVGGLAAYNEQFF
16,NA,few,TRBV5-1,TRBJ2-3,TGCGCCAGCAGCTTCGTGTTGGCGGGTCCCACAGATACGCAGTATTTT,CASSFVLAGPTDTQYF
16,NA,NA,TRBV5-1,TRBJ1-4,TGCGCCAGCAGCTTTACAGGCTTTGCAACTAATGAAAAACTGTTTTTT,CASSFTGFATNEKLFF
13,NA,NA,TRBV7-3,TRBJ1-2,TGTGCCAGCAGCCCCGGACAGCACTATGGCTACACCTTC,CASSPGQHYGYTF
13,TRBD1,NA,TRBV30,TRBJ1-2,TGTGCCTGGAGTGTGGACAGGGGGCTTAACTACACCTTC,CAWSVDRGLNYTF
12,NA,NA,TRBV18,TRBJ1-4,TGTGCCAGCTCACCGGGCAGGGAAAAACTGTTTTTT,CASSPGREKLFF
15,NA,NA,TRBV7-9,TRBJ2-1,TGTGCCAGCAGCGTAACAGGGAGCTCCTACAATGAGCAGTTCTTC,CASSVTGSSYNEQFF
14,TRBD1,NA,TRBV6-5,TRBJ2-7,TGTGCCAGCACCACAACAGGGGGAACCTACGAGCAGTACTTC,CASTTTGGTYEQYF
15,TRBD2,NA,TRBV19,TRBJ2-5,TGTGCCAGTAGTATTGGACTAGCGCGCGCAGAGACCCAGTACTTC,CASSIGLARAETQYF
16,TRBD1,NA,TRBV10-1,TRBJ1-1,TGCGCCAGCAGTGAGGCCGGGACAGGGGGCTTCACTGAAGCTTTCTTT,CASSEAGTGGFTEAFF
15,NA,NA,TRBV4-2,TRBJ2-7,TGTGCCAGCAGCCAATCGACTAGAAAGTCCTACGAGCAGTACTTC,CASSQSTRKSYEQYF
14,TRBD1,once,TRBV4-1,TRBJ1-2,TGCGCCAGCAGCCAAGGGTCCAGGGGGGATGGCTACACCTTC,CASSQGSRGDGYTF
13,NA,NA,TRBV3-1/TRBV3-2,TRBJ2-3,TGTGCCAGCACGCTCACTAGCACAGATACGCAGTATTTT,CASTLTSTDTQYF
13,NA,once,TRBV19,TRBJ1-3,TGTGCCAGTAGTATTAACTCTGGAAACACCATATATTTT,CASSINSGNTIYF
13,NA,NA,TRBV5-4,TRBJ2-6,TGTGCCAGCAGCCAGGCGGGGGCCAACGTCCTGACTTTC,CASSQAGANVLTF
12,TRBD1,NA,TRBV30,TRBJ2-7,TGTGCCTGCCGGACAGGACGTCTCGAGCAGTACTTC,CACRTGRLEQYF
15,NA,NA,TRBV7-2,TRBJ2-1,TGTGCCAGCAGCTTAGTCGGCGGATTCTACAATGAGCAGTTCTTC,CASSLVGGFYNEQFF
18,NA,NA,TRBV4-1,TRBJ1-5,TGCGCCAGCAGCCAAGAAAATCTGCGGGGGTATAGCAATCAGCCCCAGCATTTT,CASSQENLRGYSNQPQHF
15,NA,few,TRBV5-4,TRBJ1-2,TGTGCCAGCAGCCCCCAATCAGGGGCGGACTATGGCTACACCTTC,CASSPQSGADYGYTF
13,NA,once,TRBV28,TRBJ1-2,TGTGCCAGCAGCCTCGACAGACTAGATGGCTACACCTTC,CASSLDRLDGYTF
13,TRBD1,few,TRBV18,TRBJ2-7,TGTGCCAGCTCAACTATACAGGGGAACGAGCAGTACTTC,CASSTIQGNEQYF
14,NA,NA,TRBV30,TRBJ2-6,TGTGCCTGGAGTGATGCCGGTGGGGCCAACGTCCTGACTTTC,CAWSDAGGANVLTF
11,NA,NA,TRBV29-1,TRBJ1-2,TGCAGCGCACACGGGGACTATGGCTACACCTTC,CSAHGDYGYTF
14,TRBD2,many,TRBV18,TRBJ2-7,TGTGCCAGCTCACCAGGACTAGTCTCCTACGAGCAGTACTTC,CASSPGLVSYEQYF
14,NA,NA,TRBV7-3,TRBJ2-2,TGTGCCAGCAGCTTACAGGGGATCACCGGGGAGCTGTTTTTT,CASSLQGITGELFF
14,TRBD2,NA,TRBV7-2,TRBJ2-7,TGTGCCAGCAGCTTAGCTAGCGGGACCCACGAGCAGTACTTC,CASSLASGTHEQYF
14,NA,NA,TRBV27,TRBJ1-3,TGTGCCAGCAGACCCAACAGGTCTGGAAACACCATATATTTT,CASRPNRSGNTIYF
15,NA,NA,TRBV30,TRBJ2-1,TGTGCCTGGAATCGAGGGGGGGACTTAACAACTGAGCAGTTCTTC,CAWNRGGDLTTEQFF
16,TRBD2,NA,TRBV7-8,TRBJ2-1,TGTGCCAGCAGCCAAGAGCTACTAGCGGAAGGGTTGGAGCAGTTCTTC,CASSQELLAEGLEQFF
16,TRBD2,NA,TRBV7-9,TRBJ2-2,TGTGCCAGCAGCTTAACGGGCGGGAGGCGAACCGGGGAGCTGTTTTTT,CASSLTGGRRTGELFF
13,NA,NA,TRBV29-1,TRBJ2-7,TGCAGCGTCCGCGGTCTTGCGACCTACGAGCAGTACTTC,CSVRGLATYEQYF
13,NA,NA,TRBV6-5,TRBJ2-5,TGTGCCAGCTGGCGGACAGCCCAAGAGACCCAGTACTTC,CASWRTAQETQYF